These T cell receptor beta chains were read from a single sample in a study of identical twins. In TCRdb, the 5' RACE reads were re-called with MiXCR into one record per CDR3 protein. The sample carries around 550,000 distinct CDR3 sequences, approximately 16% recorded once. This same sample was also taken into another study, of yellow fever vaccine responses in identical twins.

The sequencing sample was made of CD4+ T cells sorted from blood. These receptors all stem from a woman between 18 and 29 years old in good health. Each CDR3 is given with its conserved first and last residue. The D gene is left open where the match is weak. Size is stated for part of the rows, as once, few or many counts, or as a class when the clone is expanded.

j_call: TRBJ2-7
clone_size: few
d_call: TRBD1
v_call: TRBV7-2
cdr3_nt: TGTGCCAGCAGCCCCAGACAGGGGGGGCTCTACGAGCAGTACTTC
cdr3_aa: CASSPRQGGLYEQYF

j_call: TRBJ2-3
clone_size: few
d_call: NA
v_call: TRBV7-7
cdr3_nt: TGTGCCAGCAGCTCGGGTCCGGGAACAGATACGCAGTATTTT
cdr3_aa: CASSSGPGTDTQYF

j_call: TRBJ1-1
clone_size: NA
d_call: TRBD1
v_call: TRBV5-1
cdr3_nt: TGCGCCAGCAGCCCGCTGACAGGGCTGAACACTGAAGCTTTCTTT
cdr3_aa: CASSPLTGLNTEAFF

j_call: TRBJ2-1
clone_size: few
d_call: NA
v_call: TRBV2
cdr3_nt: TGTGCCAGCAGGGGTCGGGACTTAGGGTCCAATGAGCAGTTCTTC
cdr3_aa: CASRGRDLGSNEQFF

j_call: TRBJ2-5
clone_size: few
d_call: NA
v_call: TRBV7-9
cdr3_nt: TGTGCCAGCAGCTTAGCGGGGTCTCAAGAGACCCAGTACTTC
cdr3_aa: CASSLAGSQETQYF

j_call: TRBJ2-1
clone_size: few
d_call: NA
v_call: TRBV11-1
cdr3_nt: TGTGCCAGCAGCCCGCGGACAGGTGTAGTGTTCGCGGAGGGGAATGAGCAGTTCTTC
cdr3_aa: CASSPRTGVVFAEGNEQFF

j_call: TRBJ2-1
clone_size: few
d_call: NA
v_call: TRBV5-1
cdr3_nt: TGCGCCAGCAGCTTAAACACAGGAACATTATACAATGAGCAGTTCTTC
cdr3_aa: CASSLNTGTLYNEQFF

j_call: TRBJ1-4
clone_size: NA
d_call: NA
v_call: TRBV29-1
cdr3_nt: TGCGGGGGCGGAAGAAATGAAAAACTGTTTTTT
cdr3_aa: CGGGRNEKLFF

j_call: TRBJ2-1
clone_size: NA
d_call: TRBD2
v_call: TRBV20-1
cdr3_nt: TGCAGTGCTAGAGATGACGGGACTAGCTTGAATGAGCAGTTCTTC
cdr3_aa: CSARDDGTSLNEQFF

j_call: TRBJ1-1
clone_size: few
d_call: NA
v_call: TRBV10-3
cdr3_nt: TGTGCCATCAGTTACAGTTTGAACACTGAAGCTTTCTTT
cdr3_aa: CAISYSLNTEAFF

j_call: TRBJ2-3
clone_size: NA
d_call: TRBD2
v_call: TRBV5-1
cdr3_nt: TGCGCCAGCAGGGCCGTCTTAGCGGGAGCCACAGATACGCAGTATTTT
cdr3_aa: CASRAVLAGATDTQYF

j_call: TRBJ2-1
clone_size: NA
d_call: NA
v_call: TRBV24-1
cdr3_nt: TGTGCCACCAGTGAAGCATGGGGGAATGAGCAGTTCTTC
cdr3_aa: CATSEAWGNEQFF

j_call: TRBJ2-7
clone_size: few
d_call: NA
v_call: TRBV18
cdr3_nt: TGTGCCAGCTCACCACCGTGGGTGGACAGCTCCTCCTACGAGCAGTACTTC
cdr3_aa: CASSPPWVDSSSYEQYF

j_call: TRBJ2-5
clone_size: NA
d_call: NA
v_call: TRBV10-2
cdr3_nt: TGCGCCAGCAGTGAGATAGACAGGAGGCTGCCCGAGACCCAGTACTTC
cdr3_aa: CASSEIDRRLPETQYF

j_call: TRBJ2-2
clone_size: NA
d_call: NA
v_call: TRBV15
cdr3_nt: TGTGCCACCAGCAGAGACAGGGAGAACGGCGGGGAGCTGTTTTTT
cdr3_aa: CATSRDRENGGELFF

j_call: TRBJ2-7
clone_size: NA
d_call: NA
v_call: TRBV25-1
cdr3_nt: TGTGCCAGCAGTGAAGGGAACGAGCAGTACTTC
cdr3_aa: CASSEGNEQYF

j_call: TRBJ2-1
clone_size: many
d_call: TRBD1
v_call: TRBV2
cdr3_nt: TGTGCCAGCAGTGAAACCGGGACAGATTTCTACAATGAGCAGTTCTTC
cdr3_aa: CASSETGTDFYNEQFF

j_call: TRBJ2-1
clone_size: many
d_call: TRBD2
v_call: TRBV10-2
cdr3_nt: TGCGCCAGCAGAACTAGCGGGGGGGCGAATGAGCAGTTCTTC
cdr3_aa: CASRTSGGANEQFF

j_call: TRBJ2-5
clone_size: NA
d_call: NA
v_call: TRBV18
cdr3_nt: TGTGCCAGCCCCGACTTAGGAGAGACCCAGTACTTC
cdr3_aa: CASPDLGETQYF

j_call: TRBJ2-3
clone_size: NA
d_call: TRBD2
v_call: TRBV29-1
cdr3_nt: TGCAGCGTACTAGCGGGAGTAACAGATACGCAGTATTTT
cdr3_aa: CSVLAGVTDTQYF

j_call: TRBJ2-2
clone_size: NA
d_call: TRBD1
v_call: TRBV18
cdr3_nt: TGTGCCAGCTCACTTCCCGGGACAGGCCTTCCCGGGGAGCTGTTTTTT
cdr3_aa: CASSLPGTGLPGELFF

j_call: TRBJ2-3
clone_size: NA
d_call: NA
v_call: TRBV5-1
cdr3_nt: TGCGCCAGCAGCCTGGCCGGGACACCAAGCACAGATACGCAGTATTTT
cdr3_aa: CASSLAGTPSTDTQYF

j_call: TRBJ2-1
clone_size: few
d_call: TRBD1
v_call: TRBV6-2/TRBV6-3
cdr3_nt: TGTGCCAGCAGTTTGCGACAGGGGCCTACGGCCTTC
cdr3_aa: CASSLRQGPTAF

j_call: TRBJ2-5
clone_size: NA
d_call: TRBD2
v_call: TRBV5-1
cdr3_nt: TGCGCCAGCAGCTTGGAGGTAGCGGGTGGACAGACCCAGTACTTC
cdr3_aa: CASSLEVAGGQTQYF

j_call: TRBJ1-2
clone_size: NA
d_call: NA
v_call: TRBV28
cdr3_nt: TGTGCCAGCAGTTTAGGCAGGGGCTCAGGGGGCTACACCTTC
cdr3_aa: CASSLGRGSGGYTF

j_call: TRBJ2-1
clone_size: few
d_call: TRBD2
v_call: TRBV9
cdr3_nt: TGTGCCAGCAGCGCATTAGCGGGAGGCTACAATGAGCAGTTCTTC
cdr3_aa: CASSALAGGYNEQFF

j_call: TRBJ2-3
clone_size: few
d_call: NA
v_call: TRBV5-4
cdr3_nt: TGTGCCAGCACCTCGCGGACAGAAGAGGCAGATACGCAGTATTTT
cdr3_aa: CASTSRTEEADTQYF

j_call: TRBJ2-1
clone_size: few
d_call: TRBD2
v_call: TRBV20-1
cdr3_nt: TGCAGTGCTACCGGACTAGCGGGAGGTTCTGAGCAGTTCTTC
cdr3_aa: CSATGLAGGSEQFF

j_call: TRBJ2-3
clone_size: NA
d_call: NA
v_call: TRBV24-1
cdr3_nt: TGTGGCACCAGTGATTTATTAGTATATTCGGACTACGGGGGCGGCACAGATACGCAGTATTTT
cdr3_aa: CGTSDLLVYSDYGGGTDTQYF

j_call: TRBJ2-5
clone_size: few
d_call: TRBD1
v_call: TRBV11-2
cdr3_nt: TGTGCCAGCAGCGGCGACAGGGTGGAGACCCAGTACTTC
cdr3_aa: CASSGDRVETQYF

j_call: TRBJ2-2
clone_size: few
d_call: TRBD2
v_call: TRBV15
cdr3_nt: TGTGCCACCAGCACATTAGCGGGGGGGCGTACCGGGGAGCTGTTTTTT
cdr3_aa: CATSTLAGGRTGELFF

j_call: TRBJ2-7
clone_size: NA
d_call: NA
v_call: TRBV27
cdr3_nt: TGTGCCAGCAGTTTCGGTCCTAAGCAGTACTTC
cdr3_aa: CASSFGPKQYF

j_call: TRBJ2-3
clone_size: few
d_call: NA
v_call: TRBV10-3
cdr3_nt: TGTGCCATCAGCCGACTAGGGAGCACAGATACGCAGTATTTT
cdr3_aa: CAISRLGSTDTQYF

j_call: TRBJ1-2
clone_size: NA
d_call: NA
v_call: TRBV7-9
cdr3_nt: TGTGCCAGCAGCCCCTGGGACACACGGGGCTACACCTTC
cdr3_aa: CASSPWDTRGYTF

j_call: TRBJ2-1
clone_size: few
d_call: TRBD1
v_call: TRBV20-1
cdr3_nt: TGCAGTGCTAGTTATGGGACAGGGTTGAATGAGCAGTTCTTC
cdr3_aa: CSASYGTGLNEQFF

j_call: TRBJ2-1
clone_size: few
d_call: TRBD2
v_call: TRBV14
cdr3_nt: TGTGCCAGCAGCCAAGGATCAAGCGGGAGACAGTTCTTC
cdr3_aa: CASSQGSSGRQFF

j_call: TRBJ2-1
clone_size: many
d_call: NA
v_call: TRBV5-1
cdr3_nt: TGCGCCAGCAGCCCGCCTGGGAACAATGAGCAGTTCTTC
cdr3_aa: CASSPPGNNEQFF

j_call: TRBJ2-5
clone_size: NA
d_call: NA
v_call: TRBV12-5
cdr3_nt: TGTGCTAGTGGTTTGGTACTTACCAAGGGGGAAGAGACCCAGTACTTC
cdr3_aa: CASGLVLTKGEETQYF

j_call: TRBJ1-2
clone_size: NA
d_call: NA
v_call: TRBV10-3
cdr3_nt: TGTGCCATCAGTGAGGAAGGGGTAGATGGCTACACCTTC
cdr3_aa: CAISEEGVDGYTF

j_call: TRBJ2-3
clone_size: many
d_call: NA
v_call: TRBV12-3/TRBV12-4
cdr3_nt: TGTGCCAGCAGTGCCTATGGGGAAACAGATACGCAGTATTTT
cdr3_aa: CASSAYGETDTQYF

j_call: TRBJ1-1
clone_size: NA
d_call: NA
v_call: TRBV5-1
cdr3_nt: TGCGCCAGCAGCTCAGGGTGGGGCGAAGCTTTCTTT
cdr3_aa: CASSSGWGEAFF

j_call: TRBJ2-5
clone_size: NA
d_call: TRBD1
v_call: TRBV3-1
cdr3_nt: TGTGCCAGCAGCAAAAGACAGGGGACTGGGGAGACCCAGTACTTC
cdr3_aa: CASSKRQGTGETQYF

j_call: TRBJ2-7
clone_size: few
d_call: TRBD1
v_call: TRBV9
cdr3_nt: TGTGCCAGCAGCGCCCGGGACAGGGGCTCCTACGAGCAGTACTTC
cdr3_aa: CASSARDRGSYEQYF

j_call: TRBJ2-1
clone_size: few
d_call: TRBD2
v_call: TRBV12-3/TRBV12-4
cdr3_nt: TGTGCCAGCAGTTCGGTTAGCGGGGGGGCAAATGAGCAGTTCTTC
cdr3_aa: CASSSVSGGANEQFF

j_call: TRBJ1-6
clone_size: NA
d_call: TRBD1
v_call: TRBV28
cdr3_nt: TGTGCCAGCAGTTTCCGGGACAGGGGAAGAAATTCACCCCTCCACTTT
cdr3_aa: CASSFRDRGRNSPLHF

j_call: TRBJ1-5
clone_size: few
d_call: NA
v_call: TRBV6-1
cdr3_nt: TGTGCCAGCAGCTCACTGGGGGCAGGGTGGGACAATCAGCCCCAGCATTTT
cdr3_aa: CASSSLGAGWDNQPQHF

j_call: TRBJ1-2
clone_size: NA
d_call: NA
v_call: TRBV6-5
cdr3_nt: TGTGCCAGCAGTCCGACTCTAGAAGGCTACACCTTC
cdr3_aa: CASSPTLEGYTF

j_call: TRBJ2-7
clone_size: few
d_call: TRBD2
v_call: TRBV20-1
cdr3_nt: TGCAGTGCTACCCTAGCGGGAAGGTACGAGCAGTACTTC
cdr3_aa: CSATLAGRYEQYF

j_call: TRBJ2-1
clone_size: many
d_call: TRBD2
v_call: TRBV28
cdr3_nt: TGTGCCAGCAGGCCACTAGCGGGGGGCCTCAGCTCCTACAATGAGCAGTTCTTC
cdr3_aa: CASRPLAGGLSSYNEQFF

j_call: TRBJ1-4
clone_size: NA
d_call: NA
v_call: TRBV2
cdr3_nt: TGTGCCAGCAGTGAAACCCAGGGTGAAAAACTGTTTTTT
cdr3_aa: CASSETQGEKLFF

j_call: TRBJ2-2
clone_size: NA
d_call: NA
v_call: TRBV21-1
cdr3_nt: TGTGCCAGCAGCAAAGCGGAGGGGAACACCGGGGAGCTGTTTTTT
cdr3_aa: CASSKAEGNTGELFF

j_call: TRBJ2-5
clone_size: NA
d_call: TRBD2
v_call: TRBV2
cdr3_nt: TGTGCCAGCAGTGTGGCAGCGGGGGGGCGAGAGACCCAGTACTTC
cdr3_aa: CASSVAAGGRETQYF

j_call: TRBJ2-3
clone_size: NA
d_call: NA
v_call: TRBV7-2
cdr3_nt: TGTGCCAGCAGCTTAGTTCCGGGCGGGAGCACAGATACGCAGTATTTT
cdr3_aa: CASSLVPGGSTDTQYF

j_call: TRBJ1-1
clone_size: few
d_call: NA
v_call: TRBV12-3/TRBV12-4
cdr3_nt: TGTGCCAGCACACCCATGGGGGGGAATTTCAAGAACACTGAAGCTTTCTTT
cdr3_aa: CASTPMGGNFKNTEAFF

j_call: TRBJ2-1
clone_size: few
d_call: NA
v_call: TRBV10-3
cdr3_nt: TGTGCCATCAGCGCACTGCATAGGAGCTCCTACAATGAGCAGTTCTTC
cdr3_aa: CAISALHRSSYNEQFF

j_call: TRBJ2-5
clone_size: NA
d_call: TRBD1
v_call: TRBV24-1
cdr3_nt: TGTGCCACCAGTGACCCTCGGACAGGGTCTAAAGAGACCCAGTACTTC
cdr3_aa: CATSDPRTGSKETQYF

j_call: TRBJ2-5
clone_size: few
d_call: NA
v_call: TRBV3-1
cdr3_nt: TGTGCCAGCAGCCAGCCGTCTCTTGGGACCCAGTACTTC
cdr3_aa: CASSQPSLGTQYF

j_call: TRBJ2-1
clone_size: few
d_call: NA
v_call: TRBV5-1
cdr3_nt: TGCGCCAGCCTAGACACTAGCAGCCCCTACAATGAGCAGTTCTTC
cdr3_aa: CASLDTSSPYNEQFF

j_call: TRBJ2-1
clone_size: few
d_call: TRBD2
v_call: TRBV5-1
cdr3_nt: TGCGCCAGCAGCTTGGAGACTAGCGGGAGCGGTGAGCAGTTCTTC
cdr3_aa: CASSLETSGSGEQFF